The 2 T cell receptor beta chains below were found in one sample sequenced in a study of T-cell reconstitution after alpha-beta-depleted transplantation in children. Preparation of the TCRbeta library was carried out with unique molecular identifiers. Each CDR3 protein is one row after TCRdb ran MiXCR on the PCR reads. The repertoire holds about 240,000 distinct CDR3 sequences, with around 12% as singletons. The specimen was PBMCs from the stem cell graft donor, collected from the stem cell graft. These receptors all come from a human donor who donated a stem cell graft to a child with acute lymphoblastic leukemia.

The rearrangement links TRBV7-2 to TRBJ2-5; TRBD2 agrees at 10 bases. Trimming removed 5 bases from V and 5 bases from J; junction bases left unmatched: 11. Per germline, CDR1 SGHTA and CDR2 FQGNSA. CDR3 size: 16 residues. The CDR3 region is CASSPISGGPRETQYF. In nucleotides, the CDR3 is TGTGCCAGCAGCCCGATTAGCGGGGGGCCTCGGGAGACCCAGTACTTC. Full variable domain (missing parts from reference TRBV7-2 and TRBJ2-5): GAGVSQSPSNKVTEKGKDVELRCDPISGHTALYWYRQSLGQGLEFLIYFQGNSAPDKSGLPSDRFSAERTGGSVSTLTIQRTQQEDSAVYLCASSPISGGPRETQYFGPGTRLLVL.

In its sample, this clonotype was seen many times. The CDR3 nucleotides read TGTGCCAGCAGCCACCTAGGAGAGCAGTACTTC. Translation: CASSHLGEQYF. This chain connects TRBV27 to TRBJ2-7; D is unclear. Germline-derived CDR1 and CDR2 are MNHEY and SMNVEV (reference sequence). V was pared by 6 bases and J by 7 bases, with 10 bases between. This CDR3 is built from 11 residues.